This T cell receptor (beta chain) emerged from a study of OX40 agonist ivuxolimab in advanced cancers. Overall study context: Ivuxolimab is an agonistic anti-OX40 (CD134) antibody, and patients were treated with it. The dose of intravenous ivuxolimab that patients received every 2 weeks ranged from 0.01 to 10 mg/kg.

General observations from the study: Fewer expanded clones were found on average in CD4+ than in CD8+ T cells.

The table came from immunoSEQ multiplex PCR; TCRdb's copy has only in-frame clones and leaves some out. Altogether some 42,000 clones are present, around 84% being singletons, with the ten largest covering 21%. About this clone: Its specificity is not known.

Material: CD4+ or CD8+ T cells sorted from blood, obtained in a trial of the OX40 agonist ivuxolimab. The TCR sequence derives from an adult with an advanced solid tumor such as melanoma, head and neck, liver or kidney cancer.

The CDR3 nucleotides read TGTGCCAGCAGCGCTGCGGGACAGGTCACAGATACGCAGTATTTT. Its protein product is CASSAAGQVTDTQYF. The J gene is TRBJ2-3, the V gene TRBV9; 8 nucleotides align to TRBD1. The J segment lost 2 bases and the V segment lost 3 bases, leaving 5 bases of the junction unmatched. Germline assignment: CDR1 SGDLS and CDR2 YYNGEE. There are 15 residues in the CDR3.